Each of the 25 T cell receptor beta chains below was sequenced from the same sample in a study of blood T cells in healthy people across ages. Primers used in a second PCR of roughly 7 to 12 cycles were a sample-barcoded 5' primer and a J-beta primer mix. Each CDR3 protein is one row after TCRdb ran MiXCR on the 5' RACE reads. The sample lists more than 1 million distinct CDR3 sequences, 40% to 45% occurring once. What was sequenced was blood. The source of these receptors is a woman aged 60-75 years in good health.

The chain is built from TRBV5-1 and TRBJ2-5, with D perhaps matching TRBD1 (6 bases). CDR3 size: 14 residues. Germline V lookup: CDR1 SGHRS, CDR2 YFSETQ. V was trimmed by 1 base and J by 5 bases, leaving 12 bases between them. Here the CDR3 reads CASSLSTGSETQYF. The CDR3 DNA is TGCGCCAGCAGCTTGAGCACAGGGTCGGAGACCCAGTACTTC.

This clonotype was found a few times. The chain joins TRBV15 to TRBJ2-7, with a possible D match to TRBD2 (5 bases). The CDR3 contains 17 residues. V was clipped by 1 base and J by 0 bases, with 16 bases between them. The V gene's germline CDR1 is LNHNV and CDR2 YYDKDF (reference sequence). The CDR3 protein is CATSRGGLASLSYEQYF. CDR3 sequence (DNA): TGTGCCACCAGCAGAGGAGGGCTGGCTTCCCTCTCCTACGAGCAGTACTTC. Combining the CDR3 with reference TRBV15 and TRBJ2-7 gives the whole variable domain DAMVIQNPRYQVTQFGKPVTLSCSQTLNHNVMYWYQQKSSQAPKLLFHYYDKDFNNEADTPDNFQSRRPNTSFCFLDIRSPGLGDTAMYLCATSRGGLASLSYEQYFGPGTRLTVT.

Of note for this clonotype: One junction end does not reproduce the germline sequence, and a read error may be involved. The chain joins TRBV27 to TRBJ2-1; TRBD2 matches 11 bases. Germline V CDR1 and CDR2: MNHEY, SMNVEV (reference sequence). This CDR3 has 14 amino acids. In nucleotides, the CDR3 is TGTGCCACCAGTTTAGCGGGAGGGCCGCATGAGCAGTTCTTC. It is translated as CATSLAGGPHEQFF.

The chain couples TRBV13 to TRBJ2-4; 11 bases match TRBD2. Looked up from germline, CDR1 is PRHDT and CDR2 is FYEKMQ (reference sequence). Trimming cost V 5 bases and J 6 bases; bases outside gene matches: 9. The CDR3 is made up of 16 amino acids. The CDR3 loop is CASSPTGTSGLNIQYF. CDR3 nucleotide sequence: TGTGCCAGCAGCCCCACCGGGACTAGCGGACTAAACATTCAGTACTTC.

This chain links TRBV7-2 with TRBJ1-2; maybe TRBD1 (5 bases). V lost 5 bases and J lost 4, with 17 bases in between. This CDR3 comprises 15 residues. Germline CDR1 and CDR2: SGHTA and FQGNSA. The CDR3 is CASSPQGRVGYGYTF. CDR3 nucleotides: TGTGCCAGCAGCCCTCAAGGCAGGGTGGGCTATGGCTACACCTTC.

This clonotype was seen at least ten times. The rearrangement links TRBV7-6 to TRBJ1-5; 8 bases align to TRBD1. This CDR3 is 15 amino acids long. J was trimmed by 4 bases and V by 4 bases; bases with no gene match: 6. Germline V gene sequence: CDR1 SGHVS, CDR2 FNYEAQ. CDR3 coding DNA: TGTGCCAGCAGCTCCTCGACAGGGGCTAATCAGCCCCAGCATTTT. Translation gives CASSSSTGANQPQHF. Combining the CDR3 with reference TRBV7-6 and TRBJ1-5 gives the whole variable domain GAGVSQSPRYKVTKRGQDVALRCDPISGHVSLYWYRQALGQGPEFLTYFNYEAQQDKSGLPNDRFSAERPEGSISTLTIQRTEQRDSAMYRCASSSSTGANQPQHFGDGTRLSIL.

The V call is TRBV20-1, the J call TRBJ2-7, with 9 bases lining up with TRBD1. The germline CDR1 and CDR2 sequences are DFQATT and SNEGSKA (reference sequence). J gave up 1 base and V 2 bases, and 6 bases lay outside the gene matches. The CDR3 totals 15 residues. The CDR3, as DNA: TGCAGTGCTAGACCTGACGGGACAGGGTCCTACGAGCAGTACTTC. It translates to CSARPDGTGSYEQYF.

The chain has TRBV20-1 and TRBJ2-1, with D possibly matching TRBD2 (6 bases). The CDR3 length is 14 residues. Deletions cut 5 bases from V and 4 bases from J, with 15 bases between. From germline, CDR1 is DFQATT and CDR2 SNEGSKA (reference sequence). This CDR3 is CSAEGRAGYNEQFF. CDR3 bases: TGCAGTGCTGAGGGACGAGCGGGTTACAATGAGCAGTTCTTC.

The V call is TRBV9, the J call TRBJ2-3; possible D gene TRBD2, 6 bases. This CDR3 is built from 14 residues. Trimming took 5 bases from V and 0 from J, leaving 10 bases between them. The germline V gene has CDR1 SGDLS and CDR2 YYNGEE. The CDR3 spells CASRYSGSTDTQYF. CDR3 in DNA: TGTGCCAGCAGATACAGCGGGAGCACAGATACGCAGTATTTT.

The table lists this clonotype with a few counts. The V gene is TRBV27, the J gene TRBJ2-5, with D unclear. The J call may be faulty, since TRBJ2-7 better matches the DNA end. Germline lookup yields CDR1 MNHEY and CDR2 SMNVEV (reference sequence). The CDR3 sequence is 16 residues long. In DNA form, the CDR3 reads TGTGCCAGCAGTTTGTCTAACGGAAGGACCATACGCGAGCAGTACTTC. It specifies CASSLSNGRTIREQYF.

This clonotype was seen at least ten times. CDR3: CASSRTLAPQEQFF. In DNA form, the CDR3 reads TGTGCCAGCAGCCGAACGTTAGCCCCCCAGGAGCAGTTCTTC. The chain links TRBV3-1 to TRBJ2-1; D is ambiguous. Deletions cut 4 bases from V and 10 bases from J, with 17 bases between. Germline CDR1 reads LGHDT; CDR2 reads YNNKEL (reference sequence). The CDR3 length is 14 residues.

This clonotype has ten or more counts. This CDR3 reads CSVLASGSDTQYF. DNA of the CDR3: TGCAGCGTGCTAGCTAGCGGGAGCGATACGCAGTATTTT. The rearrangement joins TRBV29-1 to TRBJ2-3; 10 bases are shared with TRBD2. Losses at the gene ends were 6 bases for V and 6 bases for J; bases not matched to a gene: 6. The CDR3 contains 13 residues. Per the germline V gene, CDR1 is SQVTM and CDR2 is ANQGSEA.

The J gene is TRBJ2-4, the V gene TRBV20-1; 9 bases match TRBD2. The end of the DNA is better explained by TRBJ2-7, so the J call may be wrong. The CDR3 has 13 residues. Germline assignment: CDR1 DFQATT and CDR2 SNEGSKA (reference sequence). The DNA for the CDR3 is TGCAGTGCACGGGCTAGCGGGATCGACGAGCAGTACTTC. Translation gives CSARASGIDEQYF.

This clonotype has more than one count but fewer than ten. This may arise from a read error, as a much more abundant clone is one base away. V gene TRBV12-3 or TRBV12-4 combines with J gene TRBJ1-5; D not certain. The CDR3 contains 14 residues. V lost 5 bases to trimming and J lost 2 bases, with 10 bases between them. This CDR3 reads CASSVGFGNQPQHF. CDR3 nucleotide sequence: TGTGCCAGCAGTGTCGGGTTTGGCAATCAGCCCCAGCATTTT.

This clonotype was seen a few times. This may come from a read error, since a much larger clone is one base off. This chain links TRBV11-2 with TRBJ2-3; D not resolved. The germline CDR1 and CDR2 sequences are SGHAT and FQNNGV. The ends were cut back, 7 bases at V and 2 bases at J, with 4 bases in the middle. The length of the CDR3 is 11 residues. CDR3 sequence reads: CASTPTDTQYF. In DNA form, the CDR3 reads TGTGCCAGCACCCCCACAGATACGCAGTATTTT.

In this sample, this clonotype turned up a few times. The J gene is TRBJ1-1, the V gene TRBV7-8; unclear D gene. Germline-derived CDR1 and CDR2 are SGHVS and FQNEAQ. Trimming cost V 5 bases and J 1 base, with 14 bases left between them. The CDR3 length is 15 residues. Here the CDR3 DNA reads TGTGCCAGCAGCCCCTTGCGGACGGGGAACACTGAAGCTTTCTTT. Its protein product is CASSPLRTGNTEAFF.

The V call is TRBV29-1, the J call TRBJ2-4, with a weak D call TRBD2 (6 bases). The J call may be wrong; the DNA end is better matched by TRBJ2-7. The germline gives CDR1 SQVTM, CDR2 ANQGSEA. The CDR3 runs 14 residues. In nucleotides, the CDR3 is TGCAGCGTCGGGCCTTTTTCGGGGGCCTACGAGCAGTACTTC. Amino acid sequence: CSVGPFSGAYEQYF.

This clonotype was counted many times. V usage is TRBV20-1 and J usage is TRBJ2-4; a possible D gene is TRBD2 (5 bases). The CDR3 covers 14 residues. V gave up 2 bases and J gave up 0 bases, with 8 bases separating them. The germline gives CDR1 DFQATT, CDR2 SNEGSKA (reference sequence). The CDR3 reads CSARLAGAKNIQYF. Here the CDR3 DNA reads TGCAGTGCTAGACTAGCTGGAGCCAAAAACATTCAGTACTTC.

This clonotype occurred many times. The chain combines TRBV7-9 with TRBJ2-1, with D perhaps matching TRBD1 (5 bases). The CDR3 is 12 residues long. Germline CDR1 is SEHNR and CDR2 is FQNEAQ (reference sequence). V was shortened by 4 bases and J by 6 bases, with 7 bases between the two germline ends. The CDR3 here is CASSWGGNEQFF. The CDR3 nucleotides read TGTGCCAGCAGCTGGGGCGGCAATGAGCAGTTCTTC.

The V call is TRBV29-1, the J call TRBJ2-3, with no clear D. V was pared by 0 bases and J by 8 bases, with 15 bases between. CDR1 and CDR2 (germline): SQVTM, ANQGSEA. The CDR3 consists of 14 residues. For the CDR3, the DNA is TGCAGCGTTGAAGACCTACCCTTGGACCCTACGCAGTATTTT. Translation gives CSVEDLPLDPTQYF.

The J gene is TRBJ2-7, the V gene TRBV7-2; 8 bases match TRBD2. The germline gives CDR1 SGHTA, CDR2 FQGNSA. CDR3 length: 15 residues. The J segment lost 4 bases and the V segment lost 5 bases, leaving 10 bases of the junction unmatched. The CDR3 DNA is TGTGCCAGCAGCCCCCTGATTAGCGGGACATACGAGCAGTACTTC. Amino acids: CASSPLISGTYEQYF.

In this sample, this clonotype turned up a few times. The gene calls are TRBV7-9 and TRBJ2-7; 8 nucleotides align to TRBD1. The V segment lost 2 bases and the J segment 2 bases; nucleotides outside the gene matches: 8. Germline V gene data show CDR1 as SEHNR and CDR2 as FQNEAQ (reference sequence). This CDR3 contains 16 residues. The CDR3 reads CASSLPQTGDPYEQYF. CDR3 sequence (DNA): TGTGCCAGCAGCTTACCTCAGACAGGGGACCCCTACGAGCAGTACTTC.

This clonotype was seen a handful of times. CDR3 nucleotide sequence: TGTGCCAGCAGCCTAAGGACTAGCGGGAAGGGTATCGGTGAGCAGTTCTTC. It translates to CASSLRTSGKGIGEQFF. The chain has TRBV7-9 and TRBJ2-1, with 12 bases aligning to TRBD2. Germline assignment: CDR1 SEHNR and CDR2 FQNEAQ (reference sequence). J lost 9 bases, V lost 5 bases, and 14 bases had no gene match. The CDR3 is 17 amino acids.

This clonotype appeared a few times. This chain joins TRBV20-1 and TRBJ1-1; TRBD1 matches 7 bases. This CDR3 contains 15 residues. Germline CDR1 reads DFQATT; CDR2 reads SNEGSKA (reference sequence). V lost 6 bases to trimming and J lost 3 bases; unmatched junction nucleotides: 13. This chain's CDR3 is CSAKKQGWTDTEAFF. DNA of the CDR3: TGCAGTGCCAAAAAACAGGGGTGGACCGACACTGAAGCTTTCTTT.

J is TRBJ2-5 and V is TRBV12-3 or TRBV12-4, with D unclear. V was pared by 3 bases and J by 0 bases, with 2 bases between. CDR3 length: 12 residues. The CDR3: CASSFDQETQYF. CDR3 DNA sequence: TGTGCCAGCAGTTTTGACCAAGAGACCCAGTACTTC.